This TCR beta chain was captured by sequencing in a study of response to subunit inactivated influenza vaccine. V lost 6 bases to trimming and J lost 3 bases; unmatched junction nucleotides: 4. The V gene's germline CDR1 is MNHNY and CDR2 SVGAGI (reference sequence). The CDR3 runs 14 residues. Of note for this clonotype: Its antigen is not known.

Whole-study results and caveats: Every seasonal influenza vaccination brings in few new T cells, the authors suggested.

TCRdb re-called the RT-PCR reads through MiXCR, storing one row per CDR3 protein. The table has around 530,000 distinct CDR3 sequences, 16% seen once; the top ten hold approximately 3%. The input for sequencing was CD4+ T cells sorted from PBMCs, taken less than 30 months after vaccination. This TCR came from a man aged 45 to 70 who received an inactivated influenza vaccine. The chain joins TRBV6-6 to TRBJ2-7, with 11 nucleotides matching TRBD1. The CDR3 protein is CASRKGQGGYEQYF. CDR3 sequence (DNA): TGTGCCAGCAGGAAGGGACAGGGGGGCTACGAGCAGTACTTC.